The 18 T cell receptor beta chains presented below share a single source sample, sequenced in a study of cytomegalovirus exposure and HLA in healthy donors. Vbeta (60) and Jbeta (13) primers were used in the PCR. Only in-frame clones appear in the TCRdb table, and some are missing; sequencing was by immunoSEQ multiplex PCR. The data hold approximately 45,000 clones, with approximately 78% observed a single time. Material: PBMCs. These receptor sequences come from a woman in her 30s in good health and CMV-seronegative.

For the CDR3, the DNA is TGTGCCAGCAGCTTGGAGAGTAATGGCTACACCTTC. Translation: CASSLESNGYTF. The genes are TRBV5-4 and TRBJ1-2, with D unclear. Germline V CDR1 and CDR2: SGHNT, YYREEE (reference sequence). The CDR3 is 12 residues long. Trimming cost V 0 bases and J 6 bases, with 6 bases left between them.

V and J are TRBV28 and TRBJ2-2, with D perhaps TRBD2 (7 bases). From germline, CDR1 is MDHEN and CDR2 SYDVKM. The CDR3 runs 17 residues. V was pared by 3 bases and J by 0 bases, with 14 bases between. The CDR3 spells CASSFGWRGPNTGELFF. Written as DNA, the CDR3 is TGTGCCAGCAGTTTTGGGTGGCGGGGGCCGAACACCGGGGAGCTGTTTTTT. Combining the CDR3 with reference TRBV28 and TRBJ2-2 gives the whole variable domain DVKVTQSSRYLVKRTGEKVFLECVQDMDHENMFWYRQDPGLGLRLIYFSYDVKMKEKGDIPEGYSVSREKKERFSLILESASTNQTSMYLCASSFGWRGPNTGELFFGEGSRLTVL.

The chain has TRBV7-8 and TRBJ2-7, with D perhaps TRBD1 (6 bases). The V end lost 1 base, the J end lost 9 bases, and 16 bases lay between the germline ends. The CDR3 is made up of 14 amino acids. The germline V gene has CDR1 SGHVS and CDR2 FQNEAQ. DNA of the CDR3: TGTGCCAGCAGCTTAGACAGGGCCCCGTTGGGGCAGTACTTC. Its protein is CASSLDRAPLGQYF.

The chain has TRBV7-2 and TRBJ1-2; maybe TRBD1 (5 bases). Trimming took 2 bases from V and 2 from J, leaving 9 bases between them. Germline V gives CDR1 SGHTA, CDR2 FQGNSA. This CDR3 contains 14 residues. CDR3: CASSLSNRNYGYTF. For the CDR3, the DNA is TGTGCCAGCAGCTTATCAAACAGGAACTATGGCTACACCTTC.

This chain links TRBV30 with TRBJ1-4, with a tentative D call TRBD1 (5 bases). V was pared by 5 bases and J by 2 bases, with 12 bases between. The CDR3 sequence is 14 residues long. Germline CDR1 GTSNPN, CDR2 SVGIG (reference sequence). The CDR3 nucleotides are TGTGCCTGGGCTTTACAGGTTACTAATGAAAAACTGTTTTTT. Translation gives CAWALQVTNEKLFF.

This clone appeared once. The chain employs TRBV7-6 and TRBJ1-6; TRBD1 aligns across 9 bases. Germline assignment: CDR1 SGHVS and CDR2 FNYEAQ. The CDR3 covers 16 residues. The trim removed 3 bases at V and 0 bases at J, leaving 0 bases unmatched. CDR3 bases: TGTGCCAGCAGCTTGGGACAGGGCTCCTATAATTCACCCCTCCACTTT. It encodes CASSLGQGSYNSPLHF.

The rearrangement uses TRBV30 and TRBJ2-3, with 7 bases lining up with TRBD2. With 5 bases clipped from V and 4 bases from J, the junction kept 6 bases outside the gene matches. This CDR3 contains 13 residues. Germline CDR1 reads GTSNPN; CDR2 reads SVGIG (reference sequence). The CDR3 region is CAWASGGADTQYF. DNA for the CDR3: TGTGCCTGGGCTAGTGGGGGGGCAGATACGCAGTATTTT.

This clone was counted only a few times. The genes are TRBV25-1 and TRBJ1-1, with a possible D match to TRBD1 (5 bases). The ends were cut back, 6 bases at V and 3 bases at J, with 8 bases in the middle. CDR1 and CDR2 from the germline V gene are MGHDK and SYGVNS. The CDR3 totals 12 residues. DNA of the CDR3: TGTGCCAGCAGCCGGGGGTACACTGAAGCTTTCTTT. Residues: CASSRGYTEAFF.

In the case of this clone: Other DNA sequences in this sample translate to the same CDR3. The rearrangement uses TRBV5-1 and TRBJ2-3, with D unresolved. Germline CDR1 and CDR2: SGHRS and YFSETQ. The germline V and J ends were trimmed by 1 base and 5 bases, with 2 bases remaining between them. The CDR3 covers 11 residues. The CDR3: CASSLRDTQYF. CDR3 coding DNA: TGCGCCAGCAGCTTGCGAGATACGCAGTATTTT.

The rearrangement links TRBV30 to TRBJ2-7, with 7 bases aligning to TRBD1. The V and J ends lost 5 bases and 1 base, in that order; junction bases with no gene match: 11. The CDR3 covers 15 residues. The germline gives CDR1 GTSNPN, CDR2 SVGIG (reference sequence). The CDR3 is CAWAFLRDSSYEQYF. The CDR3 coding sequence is TGTGCCTGGGCTTTCCTCCGGGACAGTTCCTACGAGCAGTACTTC. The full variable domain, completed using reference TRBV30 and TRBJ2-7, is SQTIHQWPATLVQPVGSPLSLECTVEGTSNPNLYWYRQAAGRGLQLLFYSVGIGQISSEVPQNLSASRPQDRQFILSSKKLLLSDSGFYLCAWAFLRDSSYEQYFGPGTRLTVT.

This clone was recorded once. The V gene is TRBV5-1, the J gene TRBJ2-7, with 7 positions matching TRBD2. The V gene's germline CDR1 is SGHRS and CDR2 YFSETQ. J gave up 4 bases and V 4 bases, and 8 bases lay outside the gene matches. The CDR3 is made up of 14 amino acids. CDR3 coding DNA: TGCGCCAGCAGCCTAACGACTAGCTTGTACGAGCAGTACTTC. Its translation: CASSLTTSLYEQYF. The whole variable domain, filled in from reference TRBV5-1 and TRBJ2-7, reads KAGVTQTPRYLIKTRGQQVTLSCSPISGHRSVSWYQQTPGQGLQFLFEYFSETQRNKGNFPGRFSGRQFSNSRSEMNVSTLELGDSALYLCASSLTTSLYEQYFGPGTRLTVT.

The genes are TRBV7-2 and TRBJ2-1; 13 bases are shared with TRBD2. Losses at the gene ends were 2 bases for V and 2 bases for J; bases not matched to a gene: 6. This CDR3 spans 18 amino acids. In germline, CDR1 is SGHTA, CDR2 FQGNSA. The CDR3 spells CASSLRTSGGSAYNEQFF. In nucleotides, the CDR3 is TGTGCCAGCAGCTTAAGGACTAGCGGGGGATCCGCCTACAATGAGCAGTTCTTC.

CDR3 region: CATSRAHKDSSGYTF. In nucleotides, the CDR3 is TGTGCCACCAGCAGAGCCCATAAAGACTCTTCCGGCTACACCTTC. This chain links TRBV15 with TRBJ1-2; D remains ambiguous. The V end was cut by 1 base, the J end by 8 bases, with 17 bases between. The germline gives CDR1 LNHNV, CDR2 YYDKDF (reference sequence). The CDR3 covers 15 residues.

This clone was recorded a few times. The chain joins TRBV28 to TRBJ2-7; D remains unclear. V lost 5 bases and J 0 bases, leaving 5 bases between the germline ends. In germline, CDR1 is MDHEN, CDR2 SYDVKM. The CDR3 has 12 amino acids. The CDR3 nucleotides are TGTGCCAGCAGTGGAGCCTCCTACGAGCAGTACTTC. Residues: CASSGASYEQYF.

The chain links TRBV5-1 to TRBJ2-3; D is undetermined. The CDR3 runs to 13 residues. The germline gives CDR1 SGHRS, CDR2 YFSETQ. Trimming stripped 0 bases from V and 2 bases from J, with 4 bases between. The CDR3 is CASSLAHTDTQYF. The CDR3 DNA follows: TGCGCCAGCAGCTTGGCCCACACAGATACGCAGTATTTT.

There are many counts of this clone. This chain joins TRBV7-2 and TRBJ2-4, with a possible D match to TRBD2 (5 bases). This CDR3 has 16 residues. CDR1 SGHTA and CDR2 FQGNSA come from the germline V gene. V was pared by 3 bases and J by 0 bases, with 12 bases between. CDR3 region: CASSLTAGLAKNIQYF. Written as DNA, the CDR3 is TGTGCCAGCAGCTTGACGGCGGGTCTAGCCAAAAACATTCAGTACTTC. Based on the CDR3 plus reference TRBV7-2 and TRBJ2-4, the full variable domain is GAGVSQSPSNKVTEKGKDVELRCDPISGHTALYWYRQSLGQGLEFLIYFQGNSAPDKSGLPSDRFSAERTGGSVSTLTIQRTQQEDSAVYLCASSLTAGLAKNIQYFGAGTRLSVL.

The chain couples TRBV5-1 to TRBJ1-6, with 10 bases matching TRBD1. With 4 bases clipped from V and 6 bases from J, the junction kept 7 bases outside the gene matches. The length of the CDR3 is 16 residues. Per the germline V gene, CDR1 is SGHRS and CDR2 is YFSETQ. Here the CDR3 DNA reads TGCGCCAGCAGCGCCGGGACAGGGGCTTTTAATTCACCCCTCCACTTT. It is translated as CASSAGTGAFNSPLHF.

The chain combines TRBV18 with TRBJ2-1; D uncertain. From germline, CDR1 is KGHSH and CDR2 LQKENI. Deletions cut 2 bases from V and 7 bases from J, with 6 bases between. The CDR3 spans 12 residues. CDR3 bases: TGTGCCAGCTCACCATTCGGTAATGAGCAGTTCTTC. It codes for CASSPFGNEQFF.